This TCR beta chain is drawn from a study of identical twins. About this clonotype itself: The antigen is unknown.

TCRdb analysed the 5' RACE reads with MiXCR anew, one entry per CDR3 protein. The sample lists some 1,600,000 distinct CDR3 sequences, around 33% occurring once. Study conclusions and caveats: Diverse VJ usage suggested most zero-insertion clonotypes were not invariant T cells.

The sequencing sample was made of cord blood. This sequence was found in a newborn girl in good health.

For the CDR3, the DNA is TGTGCCAGCAGCTTAGTCCGGGACAGGGTGGGGAATGAAAAACTGTTTTTT. This sequence encodes CASSLVRDRVGNEKLFF. The chain recombines TRBV7-9 with TRBJ1-4; 9 bases match TRBD1. The CDR3 covers 17 residues. With 1 base clipped from V and 5 bases from J, the junction kept 8 bases outside the gene matches. In germline, CDR1 is SEHNR, CDR2 FQNEAQ (reference sequence).